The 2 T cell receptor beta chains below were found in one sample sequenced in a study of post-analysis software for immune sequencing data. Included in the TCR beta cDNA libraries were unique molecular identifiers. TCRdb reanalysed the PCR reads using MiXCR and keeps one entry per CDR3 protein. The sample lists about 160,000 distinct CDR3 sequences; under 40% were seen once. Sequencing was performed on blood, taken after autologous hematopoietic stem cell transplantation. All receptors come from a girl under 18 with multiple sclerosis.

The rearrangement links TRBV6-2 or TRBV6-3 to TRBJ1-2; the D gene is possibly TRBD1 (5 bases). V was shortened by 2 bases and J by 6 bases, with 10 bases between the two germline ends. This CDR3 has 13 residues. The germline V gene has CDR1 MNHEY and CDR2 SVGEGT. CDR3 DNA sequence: TGTGCCAGCAGTTACGGGACTGCCAATGGCTACACCTTC. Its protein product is CASSYGTANGYTF.

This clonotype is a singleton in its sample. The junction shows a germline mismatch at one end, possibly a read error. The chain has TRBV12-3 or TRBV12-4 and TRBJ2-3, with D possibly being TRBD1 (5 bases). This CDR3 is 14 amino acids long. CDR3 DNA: TGTGGCAGCAGTTTAGCCCTGGGGCTGAATACGCAGTATTTT. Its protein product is CGSSLALGLNTQYF.